This TCR beta chain derives from a study of blood T cells in healthy people across ages. Overall study findings and caveats: Unsorted PBMCs ruled out conclusive naive versus antigen-experienced comparison. Observed TCR beta diversity per million T cells went down as age went up. This fall followed a roughly linear course with age.

From germline, CDR1 is SGHTA and CDR2 FQGTGA. The CDR3 covers 17 residues. V lost 4 bases, J lost 0 bases, and 9 bases stayed unmatched. This clonotype has more than one count but fewer than ten. Its target is unknown. Combining a sample-barcoded 5' primer with a J-beta primer mix, a second PCR ran for 7 to 11 cycles. All samples yielded 3 million or more CDR3-containing paired-end reads. Via MiXCR, TCRdb re-called the 5' RACE reads, giving one row per CDR3 protein. Here the sample spans 800,000 to 1,300,000 distinct CDR3 sequences, about 25% being singletons. This same sample was also taken into another study, of T cells of mothers and their children. From that report: Mother-child pairs who were related displayed a slightly higher overlap than unrelated pairs, a difference that was non-significant.

The receptor was derived from a girl aged 2-10 years in good health. The J gene is TRBJ2-1, the V gene TRBV7-3, with 7 nucleotides matching TRBD2. The sequenced material came from blood. CDR3 protein: CASSSMGGYDSYNEQFF. DNA for the CDR3: TGTGCCAGCAGCTCGATGGGAGGGTACGACTCCTACAATGAGCAGTTCTTC. Complete variable domain (other parts from reference TRBV7-3 and TRBJ2-1): GAGVSQTPSNKVTEKGKYVELRCDPISGHTALYWYRQSLGQGPEFLIYFQGTGAADDSGLPNDRFFAVRPEGSVSTLKIQRTERGDSAVYLCASSSMGGYDSYNEQFFGPGTRLTVL.